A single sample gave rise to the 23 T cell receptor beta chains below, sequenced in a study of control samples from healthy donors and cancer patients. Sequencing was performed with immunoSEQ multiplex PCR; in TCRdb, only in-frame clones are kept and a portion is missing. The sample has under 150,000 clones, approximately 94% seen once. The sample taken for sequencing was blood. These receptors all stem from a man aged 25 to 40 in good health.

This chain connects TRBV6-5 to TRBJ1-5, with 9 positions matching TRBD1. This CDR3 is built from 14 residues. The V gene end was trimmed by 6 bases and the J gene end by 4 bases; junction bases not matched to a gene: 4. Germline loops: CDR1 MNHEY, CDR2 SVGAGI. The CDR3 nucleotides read TGTGCCAGCAGAAAAGGACAGGGGAATCAGCCCCAGCATTTT. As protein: CASRKGQGNQPQHF.

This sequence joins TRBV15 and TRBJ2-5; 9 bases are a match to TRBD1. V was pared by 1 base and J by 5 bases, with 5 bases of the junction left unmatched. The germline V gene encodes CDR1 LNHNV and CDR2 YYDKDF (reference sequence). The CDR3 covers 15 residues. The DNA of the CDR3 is TGTGCCACCAGCAGAGGGACAGGGGTTCGGGAGACCCAGTACTTC. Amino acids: CATSRGTGVRETQYF.

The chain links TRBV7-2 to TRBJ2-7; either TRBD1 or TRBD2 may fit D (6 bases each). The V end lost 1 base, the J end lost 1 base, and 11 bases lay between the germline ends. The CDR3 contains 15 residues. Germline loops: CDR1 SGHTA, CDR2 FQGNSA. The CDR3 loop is CASSLDRGPSYEQYF. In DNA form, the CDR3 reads TGTGCCAGCAGCTTAGACCGGGGGCCGTCCTACGAGCAGTACTTC.

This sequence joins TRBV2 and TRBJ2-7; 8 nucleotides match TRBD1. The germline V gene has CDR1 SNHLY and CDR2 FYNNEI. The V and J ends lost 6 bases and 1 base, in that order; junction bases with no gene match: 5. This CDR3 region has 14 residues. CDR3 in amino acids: CASRDRDGSYEQYF. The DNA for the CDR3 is TGTGCCAGCAGGGACAGGGACGGGTCCTACGAGCAGTACTTC. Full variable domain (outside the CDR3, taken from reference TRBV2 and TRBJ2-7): EPEVTQTPSHQVTQMGQEVILRCVPISNHLYFYWYRQILGQKVEFLVSFYNNEISEKSEIFDDQFSVERPDGSNFTLKIRSTKLEDSAMYFCASRDRDGSYEQYFGPGTRLTVT.

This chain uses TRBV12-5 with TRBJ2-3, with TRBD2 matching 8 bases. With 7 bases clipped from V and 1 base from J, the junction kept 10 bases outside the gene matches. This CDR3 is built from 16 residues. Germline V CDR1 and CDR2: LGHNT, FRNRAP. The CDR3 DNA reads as TGTGCTAGTGCCCGGGGGGGCGGGGCGCGCACAGATACGCAGTATTTT. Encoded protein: CASARGGGARTDTQYF.

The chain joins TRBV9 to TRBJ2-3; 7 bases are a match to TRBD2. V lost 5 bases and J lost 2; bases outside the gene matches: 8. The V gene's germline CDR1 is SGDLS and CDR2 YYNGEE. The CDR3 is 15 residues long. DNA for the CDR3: TGTGCCAGCAGTCGAGTTCGGGGGGACACAGATACGCAGTATTTT. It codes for CASSRVRGDTDTQYF. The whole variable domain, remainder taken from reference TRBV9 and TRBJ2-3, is DSGVTQTPKHLITATGQRVTLRCSPRSGDLSVYWYQQSLDQGLQFLIQYYNGEERAKGNILERFSAQQFPDLHSELNLSSLELGDSALYFCASSRVRGDTDTQYFGPGTRLTVL.

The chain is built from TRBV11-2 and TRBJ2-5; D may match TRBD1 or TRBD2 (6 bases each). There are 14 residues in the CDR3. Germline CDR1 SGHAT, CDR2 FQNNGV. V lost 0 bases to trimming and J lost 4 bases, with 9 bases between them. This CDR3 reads CASSLEGGGETQYF. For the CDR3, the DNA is TGTGCCAGCAGCTTAGAGGGGGGCGGAGAGACCCAGTACTTC.

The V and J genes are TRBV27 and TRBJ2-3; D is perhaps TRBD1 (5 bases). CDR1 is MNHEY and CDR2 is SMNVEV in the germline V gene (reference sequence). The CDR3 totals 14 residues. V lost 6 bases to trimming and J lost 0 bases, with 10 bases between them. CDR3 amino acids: CASSARQSTDTQYF. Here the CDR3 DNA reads TGTGCCAGCAGCGCGAGACAGAGCACAGATACGCAGTATTTT.

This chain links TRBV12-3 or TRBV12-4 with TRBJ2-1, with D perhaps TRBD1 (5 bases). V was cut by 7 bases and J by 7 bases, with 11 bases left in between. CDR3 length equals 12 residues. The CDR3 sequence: CASTQGINEQFF. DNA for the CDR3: TGTGCCAGCACCCAGGGCATAAATGAGCAGTTCTTC.

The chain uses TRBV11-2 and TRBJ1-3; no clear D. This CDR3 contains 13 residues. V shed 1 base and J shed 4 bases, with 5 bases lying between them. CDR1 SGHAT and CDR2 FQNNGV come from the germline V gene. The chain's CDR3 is CASSLGPGNTIYF. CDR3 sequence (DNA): TGTGCCAGCAGCTTAGGACCGGGAAACACCATATATTTT.

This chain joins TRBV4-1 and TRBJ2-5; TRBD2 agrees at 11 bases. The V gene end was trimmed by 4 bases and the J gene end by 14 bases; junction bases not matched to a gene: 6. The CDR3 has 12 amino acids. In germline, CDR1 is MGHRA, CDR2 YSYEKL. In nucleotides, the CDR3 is TGCGCCAGCAGCCTTAGCGGGGGGGCCTTATACTTC. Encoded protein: CASSLSGGALYF.

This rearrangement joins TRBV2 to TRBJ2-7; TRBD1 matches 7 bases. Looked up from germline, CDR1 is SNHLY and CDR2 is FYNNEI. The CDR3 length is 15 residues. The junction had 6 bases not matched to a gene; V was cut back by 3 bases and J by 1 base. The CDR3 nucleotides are TGTGCCAGCAGTGACCCGACAGGGAGTTCCTACGAGCAGTACTTC. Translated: CASSDPTGSSYEQYF.

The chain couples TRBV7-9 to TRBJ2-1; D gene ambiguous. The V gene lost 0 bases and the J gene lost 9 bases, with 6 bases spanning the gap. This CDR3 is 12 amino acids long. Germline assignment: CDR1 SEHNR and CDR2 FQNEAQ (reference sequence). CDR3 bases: TGTGCCAGCAGCTTAGCGGGTTCTGAGCAGTTCTTC. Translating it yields CASSLAGSEQFF.

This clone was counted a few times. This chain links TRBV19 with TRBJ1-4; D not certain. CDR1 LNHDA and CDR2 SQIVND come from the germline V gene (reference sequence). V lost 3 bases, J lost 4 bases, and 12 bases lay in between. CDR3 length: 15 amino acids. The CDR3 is CASSIGRAFNEKLFF. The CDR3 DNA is TGTGCCAGTAGTATTGGCAGAGCTTTTAATGAAAAACTGTTTTTT.

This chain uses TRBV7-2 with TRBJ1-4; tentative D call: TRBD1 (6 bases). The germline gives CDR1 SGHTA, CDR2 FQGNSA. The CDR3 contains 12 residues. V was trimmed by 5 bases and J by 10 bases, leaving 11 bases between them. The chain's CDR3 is CASSQDRAKLFF. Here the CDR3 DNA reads TGTGCCAGCAGCCAGGACAGAGCAAAACTGTTTTTT. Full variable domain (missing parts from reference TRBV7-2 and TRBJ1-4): GAGVSQSPSNKVTEKGKDVELRCDPISGHTALYWYRQSLGQGLEFLIYFQGNSAPDKSGLPSDRFSAERTGGSVSTLTIQRTQQEDSAVYLCASSQDRAKLFFGSGTQLSVL.

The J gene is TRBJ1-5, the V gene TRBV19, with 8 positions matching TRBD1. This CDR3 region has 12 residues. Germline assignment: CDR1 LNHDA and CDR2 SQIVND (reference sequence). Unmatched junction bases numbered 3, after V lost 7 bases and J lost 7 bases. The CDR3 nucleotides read TGTGCCAGTACGACAGGGGTCCAGCCCCAGCATTTT. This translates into CASTTGVQPQHF.

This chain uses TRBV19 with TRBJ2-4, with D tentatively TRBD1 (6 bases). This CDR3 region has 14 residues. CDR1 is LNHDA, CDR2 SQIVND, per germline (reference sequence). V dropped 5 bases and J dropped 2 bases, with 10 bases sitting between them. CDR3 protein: CASSLGATKNIQYF. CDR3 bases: TGTGCCAGTAGTCTGGGGGCCACCAAAAACATTCAGTACTTC.

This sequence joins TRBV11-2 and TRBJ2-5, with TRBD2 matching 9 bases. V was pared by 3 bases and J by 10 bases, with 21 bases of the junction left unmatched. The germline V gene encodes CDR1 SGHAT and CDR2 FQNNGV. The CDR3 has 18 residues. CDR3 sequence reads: CASSLYRPTSGVGGDQYF. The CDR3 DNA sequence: TGTGCCAGCAGCTTGTACCGCCCGACTAGCGGTGTTGGAGGAGACCAGTACTTC. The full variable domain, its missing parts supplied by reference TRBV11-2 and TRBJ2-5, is EAGVAQSPRYKIIEKRQSVAFWCNPISGHATLYWYQQILGQGPKLLIQFQNNGVVDDSQLPKDRFSAERLKGVDSTLKIQPAKLEDSAVYLCASSLYRPTSGVGGDQYFGPGTRLLVL.

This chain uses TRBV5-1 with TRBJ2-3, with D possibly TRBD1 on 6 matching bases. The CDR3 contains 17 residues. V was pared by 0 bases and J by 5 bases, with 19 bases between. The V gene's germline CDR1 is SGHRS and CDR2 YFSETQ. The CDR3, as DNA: TGCGCCAGCAGCTTGGGTCGTGGGACACTGGACCAAGATACGCAGTATTTT. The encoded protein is CASSLGRGTLDQDTQYF.

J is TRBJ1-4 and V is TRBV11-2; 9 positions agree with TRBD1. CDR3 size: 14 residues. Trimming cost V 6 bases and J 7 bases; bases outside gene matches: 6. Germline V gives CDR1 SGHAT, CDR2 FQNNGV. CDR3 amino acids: CASSPGTGSEKLFF. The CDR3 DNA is TGTGCCAGCAGTCCCGGGACAGGGAGTGAAAAACTGTTTTTT. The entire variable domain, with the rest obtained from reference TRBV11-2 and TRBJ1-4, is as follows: EAGVAQSPRYKIIEKRQSVAFWCNPISGHATLYWYQQILGQGPKLLIQFQNNGVVDDSQLPKDRFSAERLKGVDSTLKIQPAKLEDSAVYLCASSPGTGSEKLFFGSGTQLSVL.

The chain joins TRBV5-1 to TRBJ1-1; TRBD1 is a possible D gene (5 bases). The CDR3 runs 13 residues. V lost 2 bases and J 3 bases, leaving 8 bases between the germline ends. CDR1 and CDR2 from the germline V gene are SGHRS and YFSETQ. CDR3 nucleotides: TGCGCCAGCAGCTTCGGAGGGGACACTGAAGCTTTCTTT. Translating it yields CASSFGGDTEAFF.

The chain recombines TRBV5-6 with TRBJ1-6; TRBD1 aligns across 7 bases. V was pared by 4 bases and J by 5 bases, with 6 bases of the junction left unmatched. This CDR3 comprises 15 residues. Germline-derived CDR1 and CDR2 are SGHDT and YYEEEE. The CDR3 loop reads CASSGSTGDNSPLHF. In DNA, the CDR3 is TGTGCCAGCAGCGGATCCACAGGGGATAATTCACCCCTCCACTTT.

CDR3 loop: CASSLNSPSYEQYF. As DNA, the CDR3 is TGCGCCAGCAGCTTAAACAGCCCTTCCTACGAGCAGTACTTC. The J gene is TRBJ2-7, the V gene TRBV5-1; D uncertain. This CDR3 has 14 amino acids. The germline gives CDR1 SGHRS, CDR2 YFSETQ. V gave up 2 bases and J gave up 1 base, with 10 bases separating them. The whole variable domain, filled in from reference TRBV5-1 and TRBJ2-7, reads KAGVTQTPRYLIKTRGQQVTLSCSPISGHRSVSWYQQTPGQGLQFLFEYFSETQRNKGNFPGRFSGRQFSNSRSEMNVSTLELGDSALYLCASSLNSPSYEQYFGPGTRLTVT.